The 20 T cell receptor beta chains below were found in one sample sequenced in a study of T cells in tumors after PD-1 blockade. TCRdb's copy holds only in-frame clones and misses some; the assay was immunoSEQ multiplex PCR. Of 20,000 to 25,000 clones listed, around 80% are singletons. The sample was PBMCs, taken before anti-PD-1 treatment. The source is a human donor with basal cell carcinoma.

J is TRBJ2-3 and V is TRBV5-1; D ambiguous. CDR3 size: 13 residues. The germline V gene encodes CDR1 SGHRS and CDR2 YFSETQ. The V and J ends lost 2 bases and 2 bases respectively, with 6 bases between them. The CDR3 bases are TGCGCCAGCAGCTTCAGCATCACAGATACGCAGTATTTT. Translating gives CASSFSITDTQYF. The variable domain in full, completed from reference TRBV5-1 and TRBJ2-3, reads KAGVTQTPRYLIKTRGQQVTLSCSPISGHRSVSWYQQTPGQGLQFLFEYFSETQRNKGNFPGRFSGRQFSNSRSEMNVSTLELGDSALYLCASSFSITDTQYFGPGTRLTVL.

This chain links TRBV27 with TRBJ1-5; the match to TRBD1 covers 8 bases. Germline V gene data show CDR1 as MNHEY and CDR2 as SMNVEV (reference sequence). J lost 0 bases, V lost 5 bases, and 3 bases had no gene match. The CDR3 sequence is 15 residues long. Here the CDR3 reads CASSPTGDSNQPQHF. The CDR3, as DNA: TGTGCCAGCAGTCCGACAGGGGATAGCAATCAGCCCCAGCATTTT.

CDR3 in DNA: TGTGCCTGGAGTTTACTGGGAATGAACACTGAAGCTTTCTTT. This encodes CAWSLLGMNTEAFF. V is TRBV30 and J is TRBJ1-1; D is unresolved. V lost 2 bases, J lost 0 bases, and 10 bases lay in between. The CDR3 is 14 amino acids. From germline, CDR1 is GTSNPN and CDR2 SVGIG (reference sequence).

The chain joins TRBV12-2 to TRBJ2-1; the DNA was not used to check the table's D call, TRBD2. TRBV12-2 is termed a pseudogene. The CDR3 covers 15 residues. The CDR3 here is CASRLAGLAGVQQFF. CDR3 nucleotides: TGTGCAAGTCGCTTAGCGGGACTAGCGGGAGTGCAACAGTTCTTC.

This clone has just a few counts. This CDR3 is CASSQNRATGFTF. CDR3 bases: TGTGCCAGCAGCCAGAACCGGGCGACCGGGTTCACCTTC. The J gene is TRBJ1-2, the V gene TRBV7-9; D remains unclear. Trimming removed 5 bases from V and 13 bases from J, with 20 bases in between. The CDR3 is made up of 13 amino acids. Germline-derived CDR1 and CDR2 are SEHNR and FQNEAQ (reference sequence). The whole variable domain, remainder taken from reference TRBV7-9 and TRBJ1-2, is DTGVSQNPRHKITKRGQNVTFRCDPISEHNRLYWYRQTLGQGPEFLTYFQNEAQLEKSRLLSDRFSAERPKGSFSTLEIQRTEQGDSAMYLCASSQNRATGFTFGSGTRLTVV.

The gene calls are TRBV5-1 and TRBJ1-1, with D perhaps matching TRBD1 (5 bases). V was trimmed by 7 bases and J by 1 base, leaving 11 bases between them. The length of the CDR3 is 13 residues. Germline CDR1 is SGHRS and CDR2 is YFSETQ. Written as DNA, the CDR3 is TGCGCCAGCCGGAAACAGGAGAACACTGAAGCTTTCTTT. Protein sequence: CASRKQENTEAFF. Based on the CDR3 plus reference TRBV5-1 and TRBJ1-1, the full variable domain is KAGVTQTPRYLIKTRGQQVTLSCSPISGHRSVSWYQQTPGQGLQFLFEYFSETQRNKGNFPGRFSGRQFSNSRSEMNVSTLELGDSALYLCASRKQENTEAFFGQGTRLTVV.

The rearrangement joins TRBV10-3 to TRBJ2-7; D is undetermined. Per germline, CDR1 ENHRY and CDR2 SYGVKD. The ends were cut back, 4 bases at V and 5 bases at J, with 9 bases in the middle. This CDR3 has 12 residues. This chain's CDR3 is CAISVGTHEQYF. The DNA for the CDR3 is TGTGCCATCAGTGTAGGAACTCACGAGCAGTACTTC.

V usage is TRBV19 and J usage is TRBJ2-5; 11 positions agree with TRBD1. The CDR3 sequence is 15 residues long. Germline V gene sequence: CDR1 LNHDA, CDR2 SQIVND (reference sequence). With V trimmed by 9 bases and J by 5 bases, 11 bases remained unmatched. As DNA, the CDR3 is TGTGCCAGCGGTCCCCGGGACAGGGGGTGGGAGACCCAGTACTTC. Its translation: CASGPRDRGWETQYF.

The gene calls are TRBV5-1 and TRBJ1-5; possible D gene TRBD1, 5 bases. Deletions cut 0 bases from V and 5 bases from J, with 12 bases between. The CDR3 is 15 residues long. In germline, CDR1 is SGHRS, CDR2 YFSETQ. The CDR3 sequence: CASSLAGDLYQPQHF. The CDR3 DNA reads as TGCGCCAGCAGCTTGGCCGGGGACTTATATCAGCCCCAGCATTTT.

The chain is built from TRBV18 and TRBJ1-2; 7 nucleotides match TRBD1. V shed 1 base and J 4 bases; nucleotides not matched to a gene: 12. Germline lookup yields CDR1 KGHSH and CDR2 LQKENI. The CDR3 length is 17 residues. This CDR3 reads CASSPLTGVELGYGYTF. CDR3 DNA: TGTGCCAGCTCACCACTAACAGGGGTGGAGCTGGGCTATGGCTACACCTTC.

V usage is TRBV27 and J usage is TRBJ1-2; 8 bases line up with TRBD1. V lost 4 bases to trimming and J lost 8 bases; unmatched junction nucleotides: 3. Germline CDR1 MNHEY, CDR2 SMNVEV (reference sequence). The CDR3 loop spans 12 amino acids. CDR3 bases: TGTGCCAGCAGTTCCCCAGGGGGCGGCTACACCTTC. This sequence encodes CASSSPGGGYTF.

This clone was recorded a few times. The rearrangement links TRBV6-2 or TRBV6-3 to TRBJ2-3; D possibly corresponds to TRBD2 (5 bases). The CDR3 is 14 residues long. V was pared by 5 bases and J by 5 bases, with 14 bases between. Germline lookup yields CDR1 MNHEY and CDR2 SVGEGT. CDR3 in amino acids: CASSRPFSEDTQYF. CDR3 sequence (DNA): TGTGCCAGCAGTCGACCCTTTAGCGAAGATACGCAGTATTTT.

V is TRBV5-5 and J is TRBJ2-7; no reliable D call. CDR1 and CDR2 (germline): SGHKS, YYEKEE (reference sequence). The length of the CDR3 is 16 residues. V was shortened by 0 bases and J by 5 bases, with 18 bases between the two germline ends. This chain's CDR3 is CASSLVLGSIPHEQYF. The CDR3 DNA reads TGTGCCAGCAGCTTGGTTTTGGGCTCCATACCCCACGAGCAGTACTTC.

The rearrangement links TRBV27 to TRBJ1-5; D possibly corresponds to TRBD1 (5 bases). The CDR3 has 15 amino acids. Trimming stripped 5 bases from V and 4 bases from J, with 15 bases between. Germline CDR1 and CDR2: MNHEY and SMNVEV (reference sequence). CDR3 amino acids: CASSPTGGGNQPQHF. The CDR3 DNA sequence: TGTGCCAGCAGTCCGACGGGGGGGGGTAATCAGCCCCAGCATTTT.

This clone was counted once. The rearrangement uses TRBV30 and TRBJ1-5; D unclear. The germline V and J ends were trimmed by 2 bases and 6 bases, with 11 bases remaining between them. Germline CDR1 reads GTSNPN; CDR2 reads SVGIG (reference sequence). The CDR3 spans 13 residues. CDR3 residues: CAWSQFRAQPQHF. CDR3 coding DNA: TGTGCCTGGAGTCAGTTTAGGGCTCAGCCCCAGCATTTT.

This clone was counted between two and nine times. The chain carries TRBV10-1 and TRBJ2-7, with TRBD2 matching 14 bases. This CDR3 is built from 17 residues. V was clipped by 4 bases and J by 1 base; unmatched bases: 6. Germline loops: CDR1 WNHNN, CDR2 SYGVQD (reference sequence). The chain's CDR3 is CASSAGTSGSWSYEQYF. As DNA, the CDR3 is TGCGCCAGCAGTGCGGGGACTAGCGGGAGTTGGTCCTACGAGCAGTACTTC.

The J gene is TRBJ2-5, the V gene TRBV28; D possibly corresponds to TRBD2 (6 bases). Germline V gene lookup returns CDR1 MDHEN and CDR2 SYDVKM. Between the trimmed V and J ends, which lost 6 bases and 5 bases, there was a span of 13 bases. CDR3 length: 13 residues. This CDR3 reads CASRGLIGETQYF. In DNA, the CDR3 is TGTGCCAGCAGGGGACTTATTGGGGAGACCCAGTACTTC.

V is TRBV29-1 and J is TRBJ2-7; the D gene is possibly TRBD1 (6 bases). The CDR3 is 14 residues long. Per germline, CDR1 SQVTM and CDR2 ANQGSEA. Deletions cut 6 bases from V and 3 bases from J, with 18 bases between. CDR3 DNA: TGCAGCGTCGCTATTGGGGGCAACGACTACGAGCAGTACTTC. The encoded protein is CSVAIGGNDYEQYF.

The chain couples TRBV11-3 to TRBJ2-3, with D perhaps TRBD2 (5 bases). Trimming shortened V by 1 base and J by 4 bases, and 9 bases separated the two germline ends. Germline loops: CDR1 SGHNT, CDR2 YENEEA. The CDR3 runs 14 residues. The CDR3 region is CASSLGEFADTQYF. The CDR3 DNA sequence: TGTGCCAGCAGCTTAGGGGAGTTTGCAGATACGCAGTATTTT.

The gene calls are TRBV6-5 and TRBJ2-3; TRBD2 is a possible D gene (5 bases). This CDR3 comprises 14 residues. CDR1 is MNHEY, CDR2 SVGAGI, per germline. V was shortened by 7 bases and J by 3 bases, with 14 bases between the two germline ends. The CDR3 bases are TGTGCCAGCACCCCACTAGATGGTACAGATACGCAGTATTTT. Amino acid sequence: CASTPLDGTDTQYF.